Following are 10 T cell receptor beta chains from one sample sequenced in a study of blood T cells in healthy people across ages. A second PCR, run for roughly 7 to 12 cycles, used a sample-barcoded 5' primer plus a J-beta primer mix. TCRdb itself ran the 5' RACE reads through MiXCR, one entry per CDR3 protein. The data hold around 520,000 distinct CDR3 sequences, with around 27% observed a single time. The sample was also linked to a second study, of T cells of mothers and their children.

Material: blood. These receptors all stem from a boy younger than 10 in good health.

This clonotype came up a few times. The J gene is TRBJ2-7, the V gene TRBV7-9, with 8 bases fitting TRBD2. CDR3 length: 15 residues. V gave up 3 bases and J gave up 7 bases; unmatched junction bases: 11. Germline V CDR1 and CDR2: SEHNR, FQNEAQ (reference sequence). DNA for the CDR3: TGTGCCAGCAGCTTGGCAGCGGGGGCCCTTGGAGAGCAGTACTTC. Translation gives CASSLAAGALGEQYF.

This clonotype has at least ten counts. The rearrangement links TRBV12-3 or TRBV12-4 to TRBJ2-5; no definite D call. With 0 bases removed from V and 5 bases from J, the gap between germline ends came to 10 bases. The CDR3 is 14 amino acids. Written as DNA, the CDR3 is TGTGCCAGCAGTTTAGCGACCCGAATGGAGACCCAGTACTTC. Residues: CASSLATRMETQYF.

This clonotype was observed a handful of times. This chain joins TRBV19 and TRBJ2-1; 13 nucleotides agree with TRBD2. The J segment lost 6 bases and the V segment lost 3 bases, leaving 5 bases of the junction unmatched. In germline, CDR1 is LNHDA, CDR2 SQIVND (reference sequence). CDR3 length: 16 residues. CDR3 sequence: CASSMGGLAGSNEQFF. The CDR3 coding sequence is TGTGCCAGTAGTATGGGGGGACTAGCGGGATCCAATGAGCAGTTCTTC.

The chain recombines TRBV18 with TRBJ1-1; no reliable D call. The CDR3 totals 14 residues. CDR1 is KGHSH and CDR2 is LQKENI in the germline V gene. V lost 0 bases and J lost 1, with 6 bases in between. This chain's CDR3 is CASSPPSQNTEAFF. For the CDR3, the DNA is TGTGCCAGCTCACCACCCAGCCAGAACACTGAAGCTTTCTTT.

The chain is built from TRBV2 and TRBJ2-2; 7 bases match TRBD2. Germline V gene data show CDR1 as SNHLY and CDR2 as FYNNEI. V trimming: 8 bases; J trimming: 6 bases; junction bases outside the gene matches: 6. The CDR3 spans 13 residues. In DNA form, the CDR3 reads TGTGCCAGCCAGGGCGGGGGTCCCGGGGAGCTGTTTTTT. It specifies CASQGGGPGELFF.

V gene TRBV12-3 or TRBV12-4 combines with J gene TRBJ1-2; TRBD1 is a possible D gene (6 bases). Trimming removed 10 bases at V and 4 bases at J, with 16 bases between. The CDR3 contains 13 residues. The DNA for the CDR3 is TGTGCCACCGTCGACAGGCTCACCTATGGCTACACCTTC. This gives the protein CATVDRLTYGYTF.

There are a few counts of this clonotype. The V and J genes are TRBV6-5 and TRBJ1-1; D is undetermined. CDR1 is MNHEY and CDR2 is SVGAGI in the germline V gene. The CDR3 is made up of 11 amino acids. Trimming took off 1 base at V and 5 bases at J, with 2 bases between the two ends. The CDR3 DNA reads TGTGCCAGCAGTTACTTGACTGAAGCTTTCTTT. Protein product: CASSYLTEAFF.

This chain connects TRBV10-3 to TRBJ2-5; D unclear. CDR1 and CDR2 (germline): ENHRY, SYGVKD. V dropped 4 bases and J dropped 1 base, with 16 bases sitting between them. The CDR3 contains 16 residues. CDR3 sequence reads: CAISGLPTESQETQYF. CDR3 DNA: TGTGCCATCAGTGGGCTCCCCACAGAATCCCAAGAGACCCAGTACTTC.

V and J are TRBV20-1 and TRBJ2-1; D remains ambiguous. Trimming took 1 base from V and 3 from J, leaving 10 bases between them. This CDR3 has 14 residues. Germline V lookup: CDR1 DFQATT, CDR2 SNEGSKA (reference sequence). The CDR3 coding sequence is TGCAGTGCTAGAGGGACGGCGGACTACAATGAGCAGTTCTTC. It specifies CSARGTADYNEQFF.

The V call is TRBV7-2, the J call TRBJ2-2, with D possibly being TRBD1 (6 bases). Germline assignment: CDR1 SGHTA and CDR2 FQGNSA. There are 18 residues in the CDR3. Trimming removed 4 bases at V and 0 bases at J, with 18 bases between. CDR3 in amino acids: CASSSSPNRAANTGELFF. The CDR3 region has the DNA TGTGCCAGCAGCTCCTCCCCTAACAGGGCCGCGAACACCGGGGAGCTGTTTTTT.